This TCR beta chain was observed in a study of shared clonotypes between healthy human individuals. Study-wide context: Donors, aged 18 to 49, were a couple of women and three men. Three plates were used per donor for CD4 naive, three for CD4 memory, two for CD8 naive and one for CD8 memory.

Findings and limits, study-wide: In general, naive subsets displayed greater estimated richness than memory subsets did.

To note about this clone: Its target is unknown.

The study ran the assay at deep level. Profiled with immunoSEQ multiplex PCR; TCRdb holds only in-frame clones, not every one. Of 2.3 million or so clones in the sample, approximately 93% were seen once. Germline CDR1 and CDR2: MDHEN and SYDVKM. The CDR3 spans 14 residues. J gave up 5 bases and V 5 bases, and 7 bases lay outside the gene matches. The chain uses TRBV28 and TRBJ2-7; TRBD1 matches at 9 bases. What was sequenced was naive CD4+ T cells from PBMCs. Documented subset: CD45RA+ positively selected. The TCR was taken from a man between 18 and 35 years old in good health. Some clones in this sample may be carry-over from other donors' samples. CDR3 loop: CASSLRDRAHEQYF. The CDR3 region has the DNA TGTGCCAGCAGTCTCCGGGACAGGGCCCACGAGCAGTACTTC.